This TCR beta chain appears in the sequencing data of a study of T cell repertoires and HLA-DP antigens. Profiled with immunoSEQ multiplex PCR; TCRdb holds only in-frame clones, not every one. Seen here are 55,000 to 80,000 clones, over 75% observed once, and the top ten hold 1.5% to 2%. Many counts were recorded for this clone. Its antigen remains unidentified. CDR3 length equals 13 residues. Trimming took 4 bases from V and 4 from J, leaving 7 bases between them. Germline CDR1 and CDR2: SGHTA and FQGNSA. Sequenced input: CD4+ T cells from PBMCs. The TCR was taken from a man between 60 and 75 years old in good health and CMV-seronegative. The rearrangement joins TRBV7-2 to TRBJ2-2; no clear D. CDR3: CASSSTSTGELFF. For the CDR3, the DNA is TGTGCCAGCAGCTCAACATCCACCGGGGAGCTGTTTTTT.